This T cell receptor beta chain was obtained from a study of beta chain features in type 1 diabetes. Whole-study results and caveats: There was a moderate but significant shortening of TCRB CDR3s in all four CD4+ subsets of Type 1 diabetes patients.

Expressed TCRB transcripts were sequenced because the entire RNA isolate underwent reverse transcription. The repertoire was sequenced with immunoSEQ multiplex PCR; TCRdb's copy has only in-frame clones and lacks some. Here the sample spans about 400,000 clones, around an eighth being singletons. Purity above 95% was achieved in all sorted populations. Turning to this clone: Its antigen remains unknown.

Germline CDR1 is SQVTM and CDR2 is ANQGSEA. CDR3 size: 14 residues. V was clipped by 0 bases and J by 5 bases, with 13 bases between them. The chain couples TRBV29-1 to TRBJ1-1; D might be TRBD1 (5 bases). Sequences were obtained from naive CD4+ T cells from blood. The clonotype originates from a man between 18 and 29 years old in good health. CDR3 residues: CSVEEARGGTEAFF. The CDR3 DNA reads TGCAGCGTTGAAGAGGCTCGGGGGGGAACTGAAGCTTTCTTT.